These 15 T cell receptor beta chains were all obtained from the same sample, sequenced in a study of Graves' ophthalmopathy and Graves' hyperthyroidism. The study amplified TCR beta CDR3 regions using RNA transcripts. First-round RT-PCR with HTBI primers preceded a second-round multiplex PCR. In TCRdb, the multiplex PCR reads were re-called with MiXCR into one record per CDR3 protein. The data show around 1,200,000 distinct CDR3 sequences, around a third seen once. The sample consisted of peripheral blood or thyroid tissue (not recorded which). These TCRs come from an adult man with Graves' hyperthyroidism.

The chain links TRBV14 to TRBJ2-2; D gene uncertain. V lost 1 base and J lost 9, with 6 bases in between. The CDR3 is 12 amino acids. The germline gives CDR1 SGHDN, CDR2 FVKESK. The CDR3 spells CASSQAPRELFF. The CDR3 nucleotides read TGTGCCAGCAGCCAAGCACCCAGGGAGCTGTTTTTT.

The rearrangement uses TRBV2 and TRBJ2-7; D unresolved. The CDR3 runs 13 residues. Germline CDR1 SNHLY, CDR2 FYNNEI. V gave up 7 bases and J gave up 4 bases, with 14 bases separating them. The CDR3 nucleotides are TGTGCCAGCATCCGTCAACAGCAATACGAGCAGTACTTC. Protein: CASIRQQQYEQYF. Filled out from reference TRBV2 and TRBJ2-7, the complete variable domain reads EPEVTQTPSHQVTQMGQEVILRCVPISNHLYFYWYRQILGQKVEFLVSFYNNEISEKSEIFDDQFSVERPDGSNFTLKIRSTKLEDSAMYFCASIRQQQYEQYFGPGTRLTVT.

The gene calls are TRBV25-1 and TRBJ1-1; D is ambiguous. CDR1 is MGHDK, CDR2 SYGVNS, per germline. The CDR3 covers 15 residues. V gave up 4 bases and J gave up 4 bases, with 16 bases separating them. Here the CDR3 DNA reads TGTGCCAGCAGTGTAGGCCGCTTTCGGCTCACTGAAGCTTTCTTT. Translating it yields CASSVGRFRLTEAFF.

This clonotype has a count of ten or more. This chain uses TRBV2 with TRBJ1-2; no firm D call. With 6 bases removed from V and 5 bases from J, the gap between germline ends came to 13 bases. Germline V gene lookup returns CDR1 SNHLY and CDR2 FYNNEI. This CDR3 is 13 amino acids long. The CDR3 is CASRRGSPYGYTF. The CDR3 bases are TGTGCCAGCAGGCGCGGCAGCCCTTATGGCTACACCTTC.

This clonotype was picked up a small number of times. V usage is TRBV15 and J usage is TRBJ2-3, with unresolved D. Germline V gene data show CDR1 as LNHNV and CDR2 as YYDKDF (reference sequence). The V and J ends lost 0 bases and 1 base respectively, with 11 bases between them. The CDR3 runs 16 residues. This CDR3 reads CATSRDHGSRTDTQYF. The CDR3 DNA reads TGTGCCACCAGCAGAGATCACGGGTCGCGCACAGATACGCAGTATTTT.

The chain carries TRBV7-3 and TRBJ2-2; D may be TRBD1 or TRBD2 (5 bases each). Between the trimmed V and J ends, which lost 1 base and 7 bases, there was a span of 10 bases. Germline loops: CDR1 SGHTA, CDR2 FQGTGA. This CDR3 has 14 amino acids. The CDR3 spells CASSLSQGDGELFF. CDR3 bases: TGTGCCAGCAGCTTAAGTCAGGGAGACGGGGAGCTGTTTTTT.

This clonotype was detected ten times or more. A read error may account for a junction end that differs from germline. J is TRBJ2-7 and V is TRBV7-2; D possibly uses TRBD1 or TRBD2 (5 bases each). The CDR3 length is 12 residues. Germline CDR1 SGHTA, CDR2 FQGNSA. In nucleotides, the CDR3 is TGTGCCAGCAGCTTTGAGGGGCGGAGGATTGTTTTC. Amino acids: CASSFEGRRIVF.

In this sample, this clonotype turned up once. A clone one base away is much larger, so this may be a read error. In this CDR3 the conserved last residue, phenylalanine or tryptophan, is missing, so a read error is likely. The chain is built from TRBV7-2 and TRBJ2-2, with TRBD1 matching over 9 bases. Germline V gene lookup returns CDR1 SGHTA and CDR2 FQGNSA. The trim removed 6 bases at V and 0 bases at J, leaving 8 bases unmatched. The CDR3 length is 17 residues. DNA for the CDR3: TGTGCCAGCAGATATGGGACAGGGACCGCGAACACCGGGGAGCTGTTTTCT. This translates into CASRYGTGTANTGELFS.

This chain links TRBV7-9 with TRBJ2-7; D is possibly TRBD1 (5 bases). V was clipped by 6 bases and J by 5 bases, with 17 bases between them. This CDR3 region has 14 residues. The germline CDR1 and CDR2 sequences are SEHNR and FQNEAQ (reference sequence). The CDR3 DNA sequence: TGTGCCAGCAGGGACACTACAAGCTACCACGAGCAGTACTTC. Its translation: CASRDTTSYHEQYF.

V and J are TRBV7-2 and TRBJ2-3; perhaps D is TRBD1 or TRBD2 (6 bases each). The CDR3 totals 17 residues. Trimming cost V 4 bases and J 2 bases, with 19 bases left between them. Germline V gene lookup returns CDR1 SGHTA and CDR2 FQGNSA. The CDR3 sequence is CASSSTSGGPHTDTQYF. DNA of the CDR3: TGTGCCAGCAGCTCCACGTCCGGGGGCCCTCACACAGATACGCAGTATTTT.

At least ten counts were recorded for this clonotype. The V gene is TRBV29-1, the J gene TRBJ2-5, with 8 positions matching TRBD1. The ends lost 7 bases at V and 2 bases at J; junction bases unmatched: 12. Germline lookup yields CDR1 SQVTM and CDR2 ANQGSEA. The CDR3 loop spans 15 amino acids. The DNA for the CDR3 is TGCAGCGCATGCGACCCCAGGACAGGGCAAGAGACCCAGTACTTC. Amino acid sequence: CSACDPRTGQETQYF.

This clonotype was detected many times. The V call is TRBV7-9, the J call TRBJ1-1, with D possibly matching TRBD1 (6 bases). Germline V gene data show CDR1 as SEHNR and CDR2 as FQNEAQ (reference sequence). V was clipped by 3 bases and J by 8 bases, with 10 bases between them. This CDR3 has 12 amino acids. DNA of the CDR3: TGTGCCAGCAGCTTGTCGGGGGGCGAAGCTTTCTTT. This translates into CASSLSGGEAFF.

This clonotype occurred a few times. The rearrangement links TRBV29-1 to TRBJ2-6; unclear D gene. V was clipped by 0 bases and J by 6 bases, with 6 bases between them. Germline CDR1 reads SQVTM; CDR2 reads ANQGSEA. The CDR3 has 13 residues. CDR3 bases: TGCAGCGTTGAAGATGTCGAGGCCAACGTCCTGACTTTC. Translation: CSVEDVEANVLTF.

In its sample, this clonotype was seen once. Sequence at one end of the junction differs from germline and may be a read error. CDR3 DNA: TGTGCCAGCAGTTTACGCCTTACCCAGGGTGCCGGGGAGCTGTTTTTT. This codes for CASSLRLTQGAGELFF. V gene TRBV10-3 combines with J gene TRBJ2-2; TRBD1 is a possible D gene (5 bases). The germline CDR1 and CDR2 sequences are ENHRY and SYGVKD. CDR3 length equals 16 residues.

This clonotype showed up many times. V is TRBV9 and J is TRBJ1-1; a weak D match, TRBD1 (6 bases). This CDR3 has 15 residues. Looked up from germline, CDR1 is SGDLS and CDR2 is YYNGEE. Trimming took 0 bases from V and 3 from J, leaving 12 bases between them. The CDR3 loop is CASSVDRVGDTEAFF. The CDR3 coding sequence is TGTGCCAGCAGCGTAGACAGGGTAGGAGACACTGAAGCTTTCTTT.